This T cell receptor beta chain was recovered during a study of cytomegalovirus exposure and HLA in healthy donors. Clones were read by immunoSEQ multiplex PCR, and TCRdb kept only the in-frame ones, dropping some. Of approximately 59,000 clones listed, roughly 93% are singletons. The CDR3 loop spans 16 amino acids. Germline V gene sequence: CDR1 WSHSY, CDR2 SAAADI. V lost 6 bases, J lost 4 bases, and 11 bases stayed unmatched. The sequence was collected from a woman aged 18 to 35 in good health and CMV-seropositive. The chain combines TRBV10-2 with TRBJ1-3, with TRBD1 matching 8 bases. Sequences were obtained from PBMCs. The CDR3 DNA follows: TGCGCCAGCAGGGATGGGACAGGCCTATTCGGAAACACCATATATTTT. This sequence encodes CASRDGTGLFGNTIYF.